The 18 T cell receptor beta chains given below trace back to one sample, sequenced in a study of T cell clonotyping in hematopoietic cell transplantation. TCRdb's copy holds only in-frame clones and misses some; the assay was immunoSEQ multiplex PCR. The table has tens of thousands of clones, 94% seen once. The sequenced material came from peripheral blood mononuclear cells. These receptors were collected from a woman aged 45-65 years in good health. Some clones in this sample may be carry-over from other donors' samples.

V is TRBV25-1 and J is TRBJ2-4; the D call may be TRBD1 or TRBD2 (6 bases each). The CDR3 totals 16 residues. The germline V gene has CDR1 MGHDK and CDR2 SYGVNS. V dropped 0 bases and J dropped 7 bases, with 16 bases sitting between them. Here the CDR3 reads CASSEYQTGGANIQYF. As DNA, the CDR3 is TGTGCCAGCAGTGAATACCAGACAGGCGGGGCGAACATTCAGTACTTC. Using reference TRBV25-1 and TRBJ2-4 for the parts outside the CDR3, the full variable domain is EADIYQTPRYLVIGTGKKITLECSQTMGHDKMYWYQQDPGMELHLIHYSYGVNSTEKGDLSSESTVSRIRTEHFPLTLESARPSHTSQYLCASSEYQTGGANIQYFGAGTRLSVL.

This sequence joins TRBV11-3 and TRBJ1-2; TRBD1 agrees at 7 bases. CDR1 is SGHNT, CDR2 YENEEA, per germline. CDR3 length equals 18 residues. V shed 5 bases and J 1 base; nucleotides not matched to a gene: 16. CDR3 protein: CASSGPVTGTAFNYGYTF. CDR3 DNA: TGTGCCAGCAGCGGTCCGGTGACGGGGACAGCGTTTAACTATGGCTACACCTTC.

The rearrangement links TRBV11-2 to TRBJ1-3; 9 bases map to TRBD1. The CDR3 has 16 residues. Germline trimming cut 3 bases from V and 2 bases from J; bases unmatched to any gene: 5. Germline CDR1 reads SGHAT; CDR2 reads FQNNGV. The CDR3 sequence is CASSFVGQGPGNTIYF. CDR3 coding DNA: TGTGCCAGCAGCTTCGTAGGACAGGGGCCTGGAAACACCATATATTTT.

This chain connects TRBV4-1 to TRBJ1-1, with D possibly being TRBD1 (6 bases). The CDR3 runs to 15 residues. Germline V lookup: CDR1 MGHRA, CDR2 YSYEKL. V was cut by 3 bases and J by 3 bases, with 14 bases left in between. CDR3 sequence reads: CASSHRTARDTEAFF. For the CDR3, the DNA is TGCGCCAGCAGCCATAGGACAGCCCGGGACACTGAAGCTTTCTTT.

The chain recombines TRBV23-1 with TRBJ2-7; a weak D match, TRBD1 (6 bases). TRBV23-1 is recorded as an ORF, its role being uncertain. Trimming pared 5 bases from V and 0 bases from J, leaving 11 bases between. This CDR3 region has 14 residues. CDR3: CASSRGRGSYEQYF. CDR3 DNA sequence: TGCGCCAGCAGTAGGGGGAGAGGCTCCTACGAGCAGTACTTC.

The chain uses TRBV19 and TRBJ1-5, with 9 bases lining up with TRBD1. V trimming: 6 bases; J trimming: 7 bases; junction bases outside the gene matches: 7. The V gene's germline CDR1 is LNHDA and CDR2 SQIVND (reference sequence). This CDR3 region has 14 residues. In DNA form, the CDR3 reads TGTGCCAGTAGGGGGACAGGGAGAAAACAGCCCCAGCATTTT. Its protein is CASRGTGRKQPQHF.

The chain combines TRBV7-9 with TRBJ2-7, with D possibly matching TRBD1 (8 bases). Germline V gene lookup returns CDR1 SEHNR and CDR2 FQNEAQ (reference sequence). This CDR3 is built from 14 residues. V was cut by 5 bases and J by 2 bases, with 13 bases left in between. CDR3 loop: CASSTTGGAYEQYF. The CDR3 DNA is TGTGCCAGCAGCACCACAGGGGGGGCCTACGAGCAGTACTTC.

The gene calls are TRBV4-2 and TRBJ2-1; D is undetermined. The CDR3 runs to 13 residues. Germline-derived CDR1 and CDR2 are LGHNA and YNFKEQ. Trimming shortened V by 1 base and J by 7 bases, and 8 bases separated the two germline ends. The CDR3 nucleotides read TGTGCCAGCAGCCAAGCCGTTAAGAATGAGCAGTTCTTC. This translates into CASSQAVKNEQFF.

This chain uses TRBV12-5 with TRBJ1-4; D may be TRBD1 (5 bases). Germline CDR1 reads LGHNT; CDR2 reads FRNRAP. CDR3 size: 15 residues. V was shortened by 0 bases and J by 8 bases, with 13 bases between the two germline ends. The chain's CDR3 is CASGLVRSGWEKLFF. The CDR3 DNA sequence: TGTGCTAGTGGTTTGGTACGGTCAGGGTGGGAAAAACTGTTTTTT.

The rearrangement joins TRBV2 to TRBJ2-3; TRBD1 aligns across 9 bases. V dropped 8 bases and J dropped 6; count of bases not matched to a gene: 6. The CDR3 is 13 residues long. The germline V gene encodes CDR1 SNHLY and CDR2 FYNNEI. The CDR3 DNA follows: TGTGCCAGCTTAACAGGGGGCTGGGATACGCAGTATTTT. It translates to CASLTGGWDTQYF.

DNA for the CDR3: TGCAGCGTTTTCAGGACAGGGGCCCCTGAAGCTTTCTTT. This translates into CSVFRTGAPEAFF. The chain employs TRBV29-1 and TRBJ1-1; 9 bases line up with TRBD1. Germline loops: CDR1 SQVTM, CDR2 ANQGSEA. The CDR3 is 13 amino acids. With V trimmed by 5 bases and J by 6 bases, 7 bases remained unmatched.

The rearrangement links TRBV4-3 to TRBJ1-5, with D possibly matching TRBD1 (5 bases). The V and J ends lost 0 bases and 1 base respectively, with 22 bases between them. Germline values: CDR1 LGHNA, CDR2 YSLEER. This CDR3 is built from 20 residues. This chain's CDR3 is CASSQDRTGLTPTSNQPQHF. DNA for the CDR3: TGCGCCAGCAGCCAAGATCGAACAGGCCTAACGCCGACAAGCAATCAGCCCCAGCATTTT.

V usage is TRBV9 and J usage is TRBJ2-3; TRBD2 matches 7 bases. The germline V gene encodes CDR1 SGDLS and CDR2 YYNGEE. The CDR3 is made up of 16 amino acids. The V and J ends lost 0 bases and 1 base, in that order; junction bases with no gene match: 5. The CDR3 coding sequence is TGTGCCAGCAGCGTAGTTGGGGGGGGAGGCACAGATACGCAGTATTTT. Translating gives CASSVVGGGGTDTQYF.

The chain carries TRBV2 and TRBJ2-2; 11 bases are shared with TRBD2. The germline CDR1 and CDR2 sequences are SNHLY and FYNNEI. V lost 7 bases, J lost 4 bases, and 5 bases stayed unmatched. CDR3 length: 15 residues. CDR3 residues: CASTTSGGSTGELFF. DNA for the CDR3: TGTGCCAGCACAACTAGCGGGGGATCCACCGGGGAGCTGTTTTTT. The full variable domain, its missing parts supplied by reference TRBV2 and TRBJ2-2, is EPEVTQTPSHQVTQMGQEVILRCVPISNHLYFYWYRQILGQKVEFLVSFYNNEISEKSEIFDDQFSVERPDGSNFTLKIRSTKLEDSAMYFCASTTSGGSTGELFFGEGSRLTVL.

The chain recombines TRBV6-6 with TRBJ1-4; maybe TRBD1 (6 bases). The CDR3 is 16 amino acids. CDR1 is MNHNY and CDR2 is SVGAGI in the germline V gene (reference sequence). V was pared by 2 bases and J by 6 bases, with 16 bases between. The CDR3 DNA reads TGTGCCAGCAGTTACACCCAGGACAGCGGCTATGAAAAACTGTTTTTT. This gives the protein CASSYTQDSGYEKLFF.

The chain joins TRBV6-5 to TRBJ1-6; a possible D gene is TRBD1 (5 bases). V was shortened by 7 bases and J by 3 bases, with 13 bases between the two germline ends. This CDR3 is built from 15 residues. The germline V gene has CDR1 MNHEY and CDR2 SVGAGI. CDR3 residues: CASTGGVGYNSPLHF. The DNA for the CDR3 is TGTGCCAGCACCGGGGGGGTCGGCTATAATTCACCCCTCCACTTT.

Note on this clone: Other DNA sequences in this specimen translate into the identical CDR3. The rearrangement links TRBV19 to TRBJ1-1, with D perhaps TRBD1 (5 bases). V was shortened by 7 bases and J by 5 bases, with 14 bases between the two germline ends. CDR1 and CDR2 from the germline V gene are LNHDA and SQIVND (reference sequence). This CDR3 region has 13 residues. The CDR3 nucleotides read TGTGCCAGTACCCCCGCGCGGGGGACTGAAGCTTTCTTT. Translation gives CASTPARGTEAFF.

The chain recombines TRBV28 with TRBJ2-6, with TRBD2 matching 7 bases. Trimming removed 3 bases from V and 0 bases from J; junction bases left unmatched: 5. CDR3 length: 17 amino acids. The germline V gene encodes CDR1 MDHEN and CDR2 SYDVKM. CDR3 coding DNA: TGTGCCAGCAGTTTCCCAGCGGGGAACTCTGGGGCCAACGTCCTGACTTTC. Its protein is CASSFPAGNSGANVLTF.